Here is one T cell receptor beta chain with its context. This sample stems from a study of technical replicates of blood from several donors. Assay used: immunoSEQ multiplex PCR; TCRdb lists only in-frame clones, some missing. The data show tens of thousands of clones, roughly nine tenths seen once. The CDR3 runs to 15 residues. Per the germline V gene, CDR1 is SGHNT and CDR2 is YYREEE (reference sequence). V lost 0 bases to trimming and J lost 5 bases, with 11 bases between them. The chain carries TRBV5-4 and TRBJ2-2; maybe TRBD2 (7 bases). The specimen sequenced was T cells isolated from PBMCs. The clonotype comes from a human donor in good health. CDR3: CASSLGRGATGELFF. The CDR3 DNA reads as TGTGCCAGCAGCTTGGGACGGGGGGCAACCGGGGAGCTGTTTTTT.